A single sample is the source of the 19 T cell receptor beta chains below, sequenced in a study of OX40 agonist ivuxolimab in advanced cancers. TCRdb's copy holds only in-frame clones and misses some; the assay was immunoSEQ multiplex PCR. The sample has fewer than 70,000 clones; roughly nine tenths are singletons. Material: CD4+ or CD8+ T cells sorted from blood, obtained in a trial of the OX40 agonist ivuxolimab. Receptor source: an adult with an advanced solid tumor such as melanoma, head and neck, liver or kidney cancer.

The rearrangement uses TRBV4-3 and TRBJ1-5; D remains unclear. Germline V gene sequence: CDR1 LGHNA, CDR2 YSLEER. V gave up 2 bases and J gave up 11 bases, with 16 bases separating them. The CDR3 has 14 residues. The CDR3 DNA is TGCGCCAGCAGCCAAAGGGTCGCGAGCAGCTCCCAGCATTTT. As protein: CASSQRVASSSQHF.

V and J are TRBV6-6 and TRBJ2-7, with 7 bases that match TRBD2. Trimming at V came to 8 bases and at J to 0 bases, leaving 4 bases not matched to a gene. Germline CDR1 reads MNHNY; CDR2 reads SVGAGI (reference sequence). This CDR3 has 13 amino acids. CDR3 sequence reads: CASRRDYSYEQYF. CDR3 sequence (DNA): TGTGCCAGCCGTAGGGACTACTCCTACGAGCAGTACTTC.

This sequence joins TRBV18 and TRBJ2-3; 8 bases line up with TRBD2. The V gene's germline CDR1 is KGHSH and CDR2 LQKENI. The CDR3 covers 15 residues. After removal of 0 bases from V and 5 bases from J, the junction contained 4 bases not matched to a gene. Here the CDR3 DNA reads TGTGCCAGCTCACCACCCGGGGGGGCCAGAGATACGCAGTATTTT. Protein product: CASSPPGGARDTQYF.

The genes are TRBV5-1 and TRBJ2-5; maybe TRBD2 (6 bases). Germline CDR1 reads SGHRS; CDR2 reads YFSETQ. CDR3 size: 14 residues. V was trimmed by 1 base and J by 3 bases, leaving 10 bases between them. The DNA for the CDR3 is TGCGCCAGCAGCTTGTTAACGGGGGAAGAGACCCAGTACTTC. Amino acid sequence: CASSLLTGEETQYF.

This chain connects TRBV5-4 to TRBJ2-1; 9 bases match TRBD2. The V and J ends lost 6 bases and 9 bases, in that order; junction bases with no gene match: 13. Germline values: CDR1 SGHNT, CDR2 YYREEE (reference sequence). The CDR3 spans 15 residues. The CDR3 coding sequence is TGTGCCAGCACCGGGGGCGGGGGGGCCCCCAGTGAGCAGTTCTTC. It codes for CASTGGGGAPSEQFF.

The V and J genes are TRBV7-2 and TRBJ1-6, with D possibly being TRBD1 (6 bases). The CDR3 covers 16 residues. Germline lookup yields CDR1 SGHTA and CDR2 FQGNSA. With 2 bases removed from V and 7 bases from J, the gap between germline ends came to 15 bases. The CDR3: CASSLSPGAENSPLHF. In DNA, the CDR3 is TGTGCCAGCAGCTTATCGCCGGGGGCTGAGAATTCACCCCTCCACTTT.

This clone was seen a single time. This chain joins TRBV7-8 and TRBJ2-7; 9 bases are a match to TRBD1. The CDR3 loop spans 14 amino acids. Trimming cost V 5 bases and J 4 bases; bases outside gene matches: 6. CDR1 and CDR2 from the germline V gene are SGHVS and FQNEAQ. The CDR3 region has the DNA TGTGCCAGCAGCCCCTCACAGGGGGCGTACGAGCAGTACTTC. Translated, it gives CASSPSQGAYEQYF.

The chain uses TRBV29-1 and TRBJ2-3; D is perhaps TRBD2 (6 bases). Germline assignment: CDR1 SQVTM and CDR2 ANQGSEA. The CDR3 totals 14 residues. V lost 6 bases and J 1 base, leaving 14 bases between the germline ends. The CDR3 sequence is CSVDEGTGTDTQYF. In DNA, the CDR3 is TGCAGCGTAGACGAGGGGACTGGCACAGATACGCAGTATTTT.

The chain uses TRBV28 and TRBJ1-4, with D maybe TRBD1 (6 bases). V lost 8 bases and J lost 4, with 20 bases in between. Germline values: CDR1 MDHEN, CDR2 SYDVKM. This CDR3 is built from 16 residues. The CDR3 region is CASQEVPTGFNEKLFF. CDR3 DNA: TGTGCCAGCCAAGAAGTCCCTACAGGGTTTAATGAAAAACTGTTTTTT. The full variable domain, in which reference TRBV28 and TRBJ1-4 provide the parts outside the CDR3, is DVKVTQSSRYLVKRTGEKVFLECVQDMDHENMFWYRQDPGLGLRLIYFSYDVKMKEKGDIPEGYSVSREKKERFSLILESASTNQTSMYLCASQEVPTGFNEKLFFGSGTQLSVL.

The J gene is TRBJ1-5, the V gene TRBV4-1; no clear D gene. Deletions cut 0 bases from V and 8 bases from J, with 11 bases between. The germline gives CDR1 MGHRA, CDR2 YSYEKL. This CDR3 contains 14 residues. CDR3 in DNA: TGCGCCAGCAGCCAAGAGGGAGGGAACAAGCCCCAGCATTTT. Its translation is CASSQEGGNKPQHF.

This chain joins TRBV5-4 and TRBJ2-7; no reliable D call. Germline V gene sequence: CDR1 SGHNT, CDR2 YYREEE (reference sequence). V gave up 7 bases and J gave up 12 bases, with 23 bases separating them. This CDR3 is 13 amino acids long. The CDR3 here is CASRPDVSMEAYF. The CDR3 coding sequence is TGTGCCAGCCGACCGGACGTCTCTATGGAAGCGTACTTC.

Only a few counts were recorded for this clone. This chain uses TRBV5-4 with TRBJ2-5, with a weak D call TRBD2 (6 bases). There are 12 residues in the CDR3. Germline values: CDR1 SGHNT, CDR2 YYREEE (reference sequence). V shed 9 bases and J shed 2 bases, with 11 bases lying between them. The CDR3 DNA reads as TGTGCCACGGGGGAGGCGCAAGAGACCCAGTACTTC. Translated, it gives CATGEAQETQYF.

The rearrangement links TRBV25-1 to TRBJ2-2; D remains ambiguous. Trimming stripped 4 bases from V and 3 bases from J, with 9 bases between. The CDR3 contains 14 residues. Germline V lookup: CDR1 MGHDK, CDR2 SYGVNS. CDR3 sequence: CASSAGWDTGELFF. CDR3 DNA sequence: TGTGCCAGCAGTGCTGGGTGGGACACCGGGGAGCTGTTTTTT.

The chain links TRBV4-2 to TRBJ1-2; D remains ambiguous. Trimming removed 0 bases from V and 6 bases from J, with 11 bases in between. The CDR3 loop spans 14 amino acids. CDR1 and CDR2 from the germline V gene are LGHNA and YNFKEQ. CDR3 residues: CASSQEARAHGYTF. The CDR3 DNA is TGTGCCAGCAGCCAAGAAGCGCGGGCTCATGGCTACACCTTC.

This chain links TRBV6-6 with TRBJ1-3; D is unclear. This CDR3 is 14 amino acids long. Per germline, CDR1 MNHNY and CDR2 SVGAGI (reference sequence). Trimming stripped 0 bases from V and 3 bases from J, with 6 bases between. The chain's CDR3 is CASSYSDLGNTIYF. In DNA form, the CDR3 reads TGTGCCAGCAGTTACTCGGATCTTGGAAACACCATATATTTT.

The chain is built from TRBV7-2 and TRBJ1-1; no definite D call. The CDR3 consists of 13 residues. The germline gives CDR1 SGHTA, CDR2 FQGNSA. V was clipped by 1 base and J by 11 bases, with 14 bases between them. The DNA for the CDR3 is TGTGCCAGCAGCTTAGGGCAGGAGGAGGGTGCTTTCTTT. It encodes CASSLGQEEGAFF. The complete variable domain, with remaining parts taken from reference TRBV7-2 and TRBJ1-1, reads GAGVSQSPSNKVTEKGKDVELRCDPISGHTALYWYRQSLGQGLEFLIYFQGNSAPDKSGLPSDRFSAERTGGSVSTLTIQRTQQEDSAVYLCASSLGQEEGAFFGQGTRLTVV.

This clone appeared once. V and J are TRBV6-1 and TRBJ1-5, with D unclear. Per the germline V gene, CDR1 is MNHNS and CDR2 is SASEGT. This CDR3 is built from 13 residues. Trimming stripped 3 bases from V and 3 bases from J, with 6 bases between. This CDR3 reads CASSDDPNQPQHF. The DNA of the CDR3 is TGTGCCAGCAGTGACGACCCCAATCAGCCCCAGCATTTT.

The count of this clone is one. The V gene is TRBV9, the J gene TRBJ1-1, with TRBD1 as a possible D gene (6 bases). Germline V gives CDR1 SGDLS, CDR2 YYNGEE. Trimming cost V 2 bases and J 0 bases, with 14 bases left between them. The CDR3 spans 16 residues. CDR3 in DNA: TGTGCCAGCAGCGTCCAGGGGTCCGGAATGAACACTGAAGCTTTCTTT. Its protein product is CASSVQGSGMNTEAFF.

Relative to its sample, this clone is medium-sized. This rearrangement joins TRBV10-2 to TRBJ1-2; tentatively, D is TRBD1 (5 bases). CDR1 WSHSY and CDR2 SAAADI come from the germline V gene. The CDR3 loop spans 14 amino acids. V was pared by 7 bases and J by 3 bases, with 15 bases between. The CDR3 DNA follows: TGCGCCAGCATGGCAGGGCTACCCTACTATGGCTACACCTTC. Translated, it gives CASMAGLPYYGYTF.